These T cell receptor beta chains were read from a single sample in a study of T cell clones after liver transplantation. Sequenced by immunoSEQ multiplex PCR; TCRdb stores in-frame clones only, minus some. The sample carries tens of thousands of clones, 75% to 90% recorded once. Sample: CD4+ T cells from blood, taken 12 months after liver transplant. The receptors were gathered from a human patient who received a liver transplant. Some T cells may have originated in the graft donor. Each CDR3 is given with its conserved first and last residue. D genes are given only for firm matches. Clone size, where shown, is once, few, many, or a class for clones that have expanded.

d_call | j_call | v_call | clone_size | cdr3_aa | cdr3_nt
. | TRBJ1-4 | TRBV27 | . | CASRGLGTGNEKLFF | TGTGCCAGTAGGGGCCTCGGGACTGGTAATGAAAAACTGTTTTTT
. | TRBJ1-4 | TRBV7-9 | . | CASSPISASVGFTNEKLFF | TGTGCCAGCAGCCCCATCAGCGCCTCCGTAGGATTTACTAATGAAAAACTGTTTTTT
. | TRBJ2-2 | TRBV5-1 | once | CASSLGADQANTGELFF | TGCGCCAGCAGCTTGGGAGCGGATCAAGCGAACACCGGGGAGCTGTTTTTT
TRBD1 | TRBJ1-5 | TRBV28 | . | CASRTTGANQPQHF | TGTGCCAGCAGAACGACAGGGGCCAATCAGCCCCAGCATTTT
TRBD2 | TRBJ2-7 | TRBV28 | . | CASKRGGNYEQYF | TGTGCCAGCAAGCGGGGCGGAAATTACGAGCAGTACTTC
. | TRBJ2-1 | TRBV28 | . | CASSLLGNRVNEQFF | TGTGCCAGCAGTTTATTAGGGAATAGGGTCAATGAGCAGTTCTTC
. | TRBJ1-2 | TRBV6-5 | . | CASSYSKRYGYTF | TGTGCCAGCAGTTACTCGAAACGCTATGGCTACACCTTC
TRBD2 | TRBJ2-5 | TRBV19 | few | CASSRGLAGDETQYF | TGTGCCAGTAGTAGGGGACTAGCGGGAGATGAGACCCAGTACTTC
. | TRBJ1-2 | TRBV28 | . | CASSIGGGGVGGYTF | TGTGCCAGCAGCATCGGCGGGGGGGGAGTGGGAGGCTACACCTTC
TRBD2 | TRBJ2-3 | TRBV15 | . | CATSRDQAGGRGTQYF | TGTGCCACCAGCAGAGATCAAGCGGGAGGGCGAGGTACGCAGTATTTT
TRBD1 | TRBJ2-1 | TRBV5-1 | few | CASSPSGTGPFNEQFF | TGCGCCAGCTCCCCCTCGGGGACAGGGCCTTTCAATGAGCAGTTCTTC
. | TRBJ1-5 | TRBV5-1 | . | CASSLERGGQPQHF | TGCGCCAGCAGCTTGGAGAGGGGCGGGCAGCCCCAGCATTTT
TRBD2 | TRBJ2-5 | TRBV25-1 | . | CASSEASGRAGFETQYF | TGTGCCAGCAGTGAGGCTAGCGGGAGGGCCGGATTTGAGACCCAGTACTTC
. | TRBJ2-3 | TRBV5-4 | . | CASSSGRVSGEDTQYF | TGTGCCAGCAGCTCGGGGCGGGTGTCGGGGGAAGATACGCAGTATTTT
. | TRBJ2-7 | TRBV28 | few | CASSSLGSGEATQYF | TGTGCCAGCAGTTCCCTGGGGTCGGGAGAAGCGACTCAGTACTTC
TRBD2 | TRBJ2-3 | TRBV4-3 | many | CASSHHLGTSGRTDTQYF | TGCGCCAGCAGCCATCACCTCGGCACTAGCGGGAGAACAGATACGCAGTATTTT
TRBD1 | TRBJ2-2 | TRBV9 | few | CASEAPWTGMNTGELFF | TGTGCCAGCGAAGCCCCCTGGACAGGGATGAACACCGGGGAGCTGTTTTTT
. | TRBJ2-5 | TRBV2 | . | CASSRETGEGETQYF | TGTGCCAGCAGTAGGGAGACAGGGGAGGGAGAGACCCAGTACTTC
. | TRBJ1-1 | TRBV7-9 | . | CASLGRGTEAFF | TGTGCCAGCTTAGGACGTGGCACTGAAGCTTTCTTT
TRBD1 | TRBJ1-2 | TRBV7-6 | . | CASSLVDRDYGYTF | TGTGCCAGCAGCTTAGTGGACAGGGACTATGGCTACACCTTC
TRBD1 | TRBJ1-5 | TRBV7-2 | . | CASSYTGGYGQPQHF | TGTGCCAGCAGCTATACAGGGGGCTACGGTCAGCCCCAGCATTTT
TRBD2 | TRBJ2-3 | TRBV2 | . | CASSITLAGEKDTQYF | TGTGCCAGCAGTATAACTCTAGCGGGAGAGAAAGATACGCAGTATTTT
TRBD1 | TRBJ2-1 | TRBV7-2 | . | CASSFSTGTANEQFF | TGTGCCAGCAGCTTTTCTACCGGGACAGCCAATGAGCAGTTCTTC
. | TRBJ1-2 | TRBV27 | . | CASTQSWEVGYGYTF | TGTGCCAGCACCCAAAGTTGGGAGGTCGGCTATGGCTACACCTTC
. | TRBJ2-3 | TRBV5-1 | . | CASRGAASTDTQYF | TGCGCCAGCCGGGGGGCGGCTAGCACAGATACGCAGTATTTT
TRBD1 | TRBJ1-2 | TRBV28 | . | CASSSGTGYANYGYTF | TGTGCCAGCAGTTCCGGGACAGGCTACGCTAACTATGGCTACACCTTC
. | TRBJ2-7 | TRBV4-3 | . | CASSQVYGAAYEQYF | TGCGCCAGCAGCCAAGTTTATGGGGCCGCCTACGAGCAGTACTTC
. | TRBJ1-2 | TRBV28 | . | CASSEKGVFYGYTF | TGTGCCAGCAGTGAAAAAGGGGTCTTCTATGGCTACACCTTC
TRBD2 | TRBJ2-3 | TRBV7-6 | . | CASSPRGLAASTDTQYF | TGTGCCAGCAGCCCCAGGGGACTAGCGGCGAGCACAGATACGCAGTATTTT
. | TRBJ1-1 | TRBV7-2 | . | CASSLYWGDTEAFF | TGTGCCAGCAGCTTATACTGGGGGGACACTGAAGCTTTCTTT
TRBD1 | TRBJ2-7 | TRBV7-7 | once | CASSFGQGPSYEQYF | TGTGCCAGCAGCTTCGGACAGGGGCCATCCTACGAGCAGTACTTC
TRBD1 | TRBJ1-1 | TRBV5-6 | few | CASSTLQGGGTEAFF | TGTGCCAGCAGCACCCTACAGGGGGGAGGCACTGAAGCTTTCTTT
TRBD2 | TRBJ2-3 | TRBV13 | few | CASSLTTAGFSTDTQYF | TGTGCCAGCAGCCTAACGACAGCGGGATTTAGCACAGATACGCAGTATTTT
. | TRBJ2-3 | TRBV27 | . | CASSLGRTQYF | TGTGCCAGCAGTTTAGGGCGTACGCAGTATTTT
. | TRBJ1-1 | TRBV19 | . | CASTPRQGQIGTEAFF | TGTGCCAGTACCCCGCGGCAGGGCCAAATCGGCACTGAAGCTTTCTTT
. | TRBJ1-2 | TRBV19 | . | CASSPLNMDGANYGYTF | TGTGCCAGTAGTCCCCTCAACATGGACGGGGCTAACTATGGCTACACCTTC
TRBD1 | TRBJ1-1 | TRBV5-6 | . | CASSPQGGRGTEAFF | TGTGCCAGCAGCCCACAGGGGGGGAGGGGCACTGAAGCTTTCTTT
. | TRBJ2-3 | TRBV4-1 | . | CASSQDPGDTQYF | TGCGCCAGCAGCCAAGATCCAGGCGATACGCAGTATTTT
. | TRBJ2-5 | TRBV9 | . | CASSVMGVGEETQYF | TGTGCCAGCAGCGTAATGGGGGTGGGAGAGGAGACCCAGTACTTC
. | TRBJ2-2 | TRBV28 | . | CASSLGGNTGELFF | TGTGCCAGCAGTTTGGGCGGAAACACCGGGGAGCTGTTTTTT
TRBD2 | TRBJ2-7 | TRBV28 | . | CATDPGLAGPSYEQYF | TGTGCCACAGATCCGGGACTAGCGGGACCATCCTACGAGCAGTACTTC
TRBD2 | TRBJ2-4 | TRBV2 | once | CASSESSGSNIQYF | TGTGCCAGCAGTGAGTCTAGCGGGAGCAACATTCAGTACTTC
. | TRBJ2-1 | TRBV27 | . | CASRGESSYNEQFF | TGTGCCAGCAGGGGCGAGAGCTCCTACAATGAGCAGTTCTTC
. | TRBJ2-7 | TRBV7-9 | . | CASSSLGYAYEQYF | TGTGCCAGCAGCTCATTGGGTTATGCCTACGAGCAGTACTTC
TRBD1 | TRBJ2-2 | TRBV19 | . | CASLGLIGTGSTGELFF | TGTGCTTCCCTGGGCCTTATCGGGACAGGTTCAACCGGGGAGCTGTTTTTT
. | TRBJ2-1 | TRBV19 | . | CASRLYNEQFF | TGTGCCAGTAGGCTCTACAATGAGCAGTTCTTC
TRBD1 | TRBJ1-1 | TRBV4-1 | . | CASSPPDRENTEAFF | TGCGCCAGCAGCCCCCCGGACAGGGAGAACACTGAAGCTTTCTTT
. | TRBJ1-4 | TRBV28 | . | CAGAGTNEKLFF | TGTGCCGGCGCGGGAACTAATGAAAAACTGTTTTTT
. | TRBJ2-7 | TRBV18 | . | CASSKSGAYEQYF | TGTGCCAGCTCAAAGTCAGGGGCCTACGAGCAGTACTTC
. | TRBJ1-2 | TRBV7-9 | few | CASSSPTGGYTF | TGTGCCAGCAGCTCCCCAACAGGGGGCTACACCTTC
. | TRBJ2-7 | TRBV7-8 | . | CASSSRRLVSYEQYF | TGTGCCAGCAGCTCTAGACGTCTCGTCTCCTACGAGCAGTACTTC
. | TRBJ2-2 | TRBV9 | few | CASSVLGPPNTGELFF | TGTGCCAGCAGCGTCCTGGGTCCCCCGAACACCGGGGAGCTGTTTTTT
TRBD1 | TRBJ1-2 | TRBV30 | once | CAWRRQGSNYGYTF | TGTGCCTGGAGGCGACAGGGCTCTAACTATGGCTACACCTTC
. | TRBJ1-3 | TRBV13 | . | CASSDTGGGNTIYF | TGTGCCAGCAGCGACACCGGAGGGGGGAACACCATATATTTT
. | TRBJ2-5 | TRBV7-7 | . | CASSQGHQRQETQYF | TGTGCTAGCAGTCAGGGACACCAAAGGCAGGAGACCCAGTACTTC